This entry concerns a single T cell receptor (beta chain). As originally analysed: Amplified reference gene primers provided the basis for estimating nucleated cell counts. The table came from immunoSEQ multiplex PCR; TCRdb's copy has only in-frame clones and leaves some out. V, J and clone size are those of that table, while D and trimming were read from the DNA. The sample carries approximately 300,000 clones, over 75% recorded once. Trimming took off 5 bases at V and 5 bases at J, with 13 bases between the two ends. There are 13 residues in the CDR3. Germline values: CDR1 SEHNR, CDR2 FQNEAQ (reference sequence). This record belongs to a study of blood T cell repertoires in COVID-19. In the study overall: Sources were T cells, B-cell-depleted T cells, or PBMCs; the material itself was cDNA or gDNA.

The sequence was collected from a human donor with COVID-19, enrolled during active disease. The donor label of this sample is uncertain. V is TRBV7-9 and J is TRBJ2-7; D is ambiguous. The sequencing sample was made of peripheral blood. The CDR3 is CASSPMIVDEQYF. CDR3 sequence (DNA): TGTGCCAGCAGCCCTATGATAGTTGACGAGCAGTACTTC.